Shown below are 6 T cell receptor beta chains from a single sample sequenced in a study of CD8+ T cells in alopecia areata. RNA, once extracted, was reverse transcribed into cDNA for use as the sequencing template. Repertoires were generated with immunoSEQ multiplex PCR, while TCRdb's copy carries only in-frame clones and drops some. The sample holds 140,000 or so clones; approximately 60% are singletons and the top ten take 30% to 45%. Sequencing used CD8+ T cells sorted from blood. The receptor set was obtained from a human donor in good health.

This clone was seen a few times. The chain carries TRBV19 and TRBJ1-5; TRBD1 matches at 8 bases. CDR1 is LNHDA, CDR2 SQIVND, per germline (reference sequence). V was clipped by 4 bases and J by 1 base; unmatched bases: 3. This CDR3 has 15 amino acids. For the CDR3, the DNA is TGTGCCAGTAGTAAGACAGGGGCCAGCAATCAGCCCCAGCATTTT. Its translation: CASSKTGASNQPQHF.

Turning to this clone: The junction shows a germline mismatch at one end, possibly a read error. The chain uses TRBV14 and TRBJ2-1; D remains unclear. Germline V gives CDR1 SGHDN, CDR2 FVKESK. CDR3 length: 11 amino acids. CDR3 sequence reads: CASSQDECCVF. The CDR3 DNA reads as TGTGCCAGCAGCCAAGACGAATGTTGTGTCTTC.

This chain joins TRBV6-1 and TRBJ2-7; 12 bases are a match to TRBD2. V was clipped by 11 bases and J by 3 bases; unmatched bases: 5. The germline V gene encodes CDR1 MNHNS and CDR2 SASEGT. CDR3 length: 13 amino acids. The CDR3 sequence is CAGRTSGVYEQYF. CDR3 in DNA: TGTGCCGGACGGACTAGCGGGGTCTACGAGCAGTACTTC.

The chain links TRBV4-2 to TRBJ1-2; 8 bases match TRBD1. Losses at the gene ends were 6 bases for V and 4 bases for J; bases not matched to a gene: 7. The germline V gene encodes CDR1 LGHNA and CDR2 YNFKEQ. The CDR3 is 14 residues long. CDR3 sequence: CASRGQGIAYGYTF. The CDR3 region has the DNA TGTGCCAGCAGAGGACAGGGAATAGCCTATGGCTACACCTTC.

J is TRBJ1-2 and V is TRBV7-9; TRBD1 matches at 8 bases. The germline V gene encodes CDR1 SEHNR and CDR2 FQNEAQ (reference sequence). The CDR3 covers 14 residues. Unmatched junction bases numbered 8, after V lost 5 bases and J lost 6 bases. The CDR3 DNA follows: TGTGCCAGCAGCCTTGGACAGGGTGGCGATGGCTACACCTTC. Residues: CASSLGQGGDGYTF.

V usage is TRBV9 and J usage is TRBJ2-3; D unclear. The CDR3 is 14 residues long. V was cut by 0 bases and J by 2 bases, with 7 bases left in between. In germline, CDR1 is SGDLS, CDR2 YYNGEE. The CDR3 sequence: CASSVERNTDTQYF. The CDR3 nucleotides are TGTGCCAGCAGCGTAGAGAGGAACACAGATACGCAGTATTTT.